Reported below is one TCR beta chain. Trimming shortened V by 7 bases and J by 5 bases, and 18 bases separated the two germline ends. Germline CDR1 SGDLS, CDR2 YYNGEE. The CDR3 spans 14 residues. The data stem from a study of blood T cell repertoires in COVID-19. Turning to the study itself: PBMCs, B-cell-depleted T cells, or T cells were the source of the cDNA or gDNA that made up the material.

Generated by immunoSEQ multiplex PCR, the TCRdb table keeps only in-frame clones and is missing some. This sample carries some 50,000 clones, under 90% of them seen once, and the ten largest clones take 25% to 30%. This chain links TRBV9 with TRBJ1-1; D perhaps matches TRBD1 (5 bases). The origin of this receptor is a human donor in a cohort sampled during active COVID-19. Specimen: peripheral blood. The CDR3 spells CASRLGPGGTEAFF. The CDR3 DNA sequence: TGTGCCAGCCGCTTAGGACCTGGGGGGACTGAAGCTTTCTTT.